The present TCR beta chain was sequenced within a study of cytomegalovirus exposure and HLA in healthy donors. The table lists this clone with a count of one. Its antigen is unknown. Use of 60 Vbeta and 13 Jbeta primers characterized the PCR. The repertoire was sequenced with immunoSEQ multiplex PCR; TCRdb's copy has only in-frame clones and lacks some. The sample has roughly 75,000 clones, 70% to 85% seen once. The study's findings and limits: About 87% or about 30% of the time was how often most TCR beta V segments were productive, according to an earlier analysis. Association of a missense DCLRE1C variant with TCR beta V- and J-gene trimming was reported in a later analysis. The study reported that TCR beta sequences accurately predicted HLA-A and HLA-B alleles in most subjects. Researchers counted around 180 TCR beta chains as cytomegalovirus-associated.

The CDR3 totals 16 residues. The V and J ends lost 4 bases and 5 bases, in that order; junction bases with no gene match: 10. Per germline, CDR1 SGHRS and CDR2 YFSETQ. The V gene is TRBV5-1, the J gene TRBJ1-4; 8 bases are a match to TRBD1. The sequenced sample was PBMCs. The sequence derives from a man between 65 and 79 years old in good health and CMV-seropositive. This CDR3 is CASSQSVQGANEKLFF. The CDR3, as DNA: TGCGCCAGCAGCCAATCTGTCCAGGGGGCCAATGAAAAACTGTTTTTT.